The entry that follows covers one T cell receptor beta chain sequence. Antigen specificity is unknown. The sample comes from a study of blood T cells in healthy people across ages. Study-wide background: When template switching was applied, about one barcoded beta molecule was captured per two T cells.

Germline values: CDR1 MNHNS, CDR2 SASEGT. The CDR3 has 15 residues. The V gene lost 2 bases and the J gene lost 2 bases, with 13 bases spanning the gap. Each individual donor underwent a draw of approximately 10 milliliters of peripheral blood. Study-level results: Whereas aged donors had fewer naive CD4+ cells, long-lived donors had more of them and higher diversity.

Alongside a J-beta primer mix, a sample-barcoded 5' primer served in a second PCR lasting about 7 to 11 cycles. TCRdb reprocessed the 5' RACE reads with MiXCR, giving one entry per CDR3 protein. The sample yields about 1 million distinct CDR3 sequences, more than 40% seen once. The chain couples TRBV6-1 to TRBJ2-7; D gene unclear. The source material was blood. The clonotype comes from a woman aged 55-69 years in good health. This CDR3 is CASSERHSSAYEQYF. CDR3 sequence (DNA): TGTGCCAGCAGTGAAAGGCATAGCAGTGCCTACGAGCAGTACTTC.